Listed below are T cell receptor beta chains from one sample, sequenced in a study of identical twins. In TCRdb, the 5' RACE reads were re-called with MiXCR into one record per CDR3 protein. The table shows 350,000 or so distinct CDR3 sequences, with 9% to 10% occurring only once. The specimen was naive T cells sorted from blood. Source of these receptors: a woman aged 45 to 65 in good health. Both conserved end residues are part of each CDR3. The D gene is left open where the match is weak. Clone size is not always given. Where it is, it says once, few, many or a class for expanded clones.

TRBD2	TRBJ2-7	.	TRBV11-3	TGTGCCAGCAGCTTAGTACCCCTAGAGCGGGGGAGCTCCTACGAGCAGTACTTC	CASSLVPLERGSSYEQYF
.	TRBJ2-3	few	TRBV12-3/TRBV12-4	TGTGCCAGCACCCATCCGGGAGGCACAGATACGCAGTATTTT	CASTHPGGTDTQYF
TRBD2	TRBJ2-2	many	TRBV27	TGTGCCAGCAGTCCGGGGAGCGGGAGAGCCGGGGAGCTGTTTTTT	CASSPGSGRAGELFF
TRBD1	TRBJ2-5	many	TRBV27	TGTGCCAGCAGCCCTTACTCGACAGGGGGGTGGGAGACCCAGTACTTC	CASSPYSTGGWETQYF
.	TRBJ2-2	.	TRBV7-9	TGTGCCAGCAGCTTAGCGGGAGCCACCGGGGAGCTGTTTTTT	CASSLAGATGELFF
.	TRBJ2-5	many	TRBV20-1	TGCAGTGCTACCTCTTGGGGCGAAAACCAAGAGACCCAGTACTTC	CSATSWGENQETQYF
.	TRBJ1-2	many	TRBV6-1	TGTGCCAGCAGTGAGGGGATAGACTATGGCTACACCTTC	CASSEGIDYGYTF
.	TRBJ1-1	few	TRBV4-1	TGCGCCAGCAGCCGGGTACAGGCTGGGAACACTGAAGCTTTCTTT	CASSRVQAGNTEAFF
TRBD2	TRBJ2-3	.	TRBV30	TGTGCCTGGAGTACCGGGACTAGCGACCGGTATACGCAGTATTTT	CAWSTGTSDRYTQYF
.	TRBJ1-6	few	TRBV18	TGTGCCAGCTCACCACCGGGCAGAAGAGTTAATTCACCCCTCCACTTT	CASSPPGRRVNSPLHF
.	TRBJ2-2	many	TRBV18	TGTGCCAGCTCGCCTAGGGACACCGGGGAGCTGTTTTTT	CASSPRDTGELFF
.	TRBJ1-4	many	TRBV5-1	TGCGCCAGCAGCTTGACGGGGGCGGACGAAAAACTGTTTTTT	CASSLTGADEKLFF
TRBD2	TRBJ2-1	.	TRBV18	TGTGCCAGCTCACCACGGTCGGGACTAGCGGGAAATAATGAGCAGTTCTTC	CASSPRSGLAGNNEQFF
TRBD2	TRBJ2-1	.	TRBV11-3	TGTGCCAGCAGCTGGGCTAGCGGGAGGGCCCTCAATGAGCAGTTCTTC	CASSWASGRALNEQFF
TRBD2	TRBJ2-3	few	TRBV20-1	TGCAGTGCTAGAGATCCAAACGGGAGGGTAGCAGATACGCAGTATTTT	CSARDPNGRVADTQYF
.	TRBJ1-3	few	TRBV5-1	TGCGCCAGCAGCTTGTCGCAGACTGGAAACACCATATATTTT	CASSLSQTGNTIYF
TRBD1	TRBJ1-1	.	TRBV10-3	TGTGCCATCAGTGAGTCTCAGGGGGTGTCTTTCTTT	CAISESQGVSFF
TRBD2	TRBJ2-5	.	TRBV25-1	TGTGCCAGCAGTACCCAACTAGCGGGACTCCAAGAGACCCAGTACTTC	CASSTQLAGLQETQYF
TRBD2	TRBJ2-7	.	TRBV4-2	TGTGCCAGCAGCAGCGGGAGGGAGGTCGCCGAGCAGTACTTC	CASSSGREVAEQYF
.	TRBJ2-3	.	TRBV6-5	TGTGCCAGCAGTTACTCGGACGGGAGAGGCGCAGATACGCAGTATTTT	CASSYSDGRGADTQYF
TRBD1	TRBJ2-5	few	TRBV20-1	TGCAGTGCTAGGGGAACAGGGGGCTTTGTGTACCAAGAGACCCAGTACTTC	CSARGTGGFVYQETQYF
.	TRBJ2-1	few	TRBV10-3	TGTGCCATCAGTGAATTCACCTACAATGAGCAGTTCTTC	CAISEFTYNEQFF
TRBD2	TRBJ2-7	few	TRBV12-3/TRBV12-4	TGTGCCAGCAGTTCCACCCTCCCGGGACTAGGAATAGCTGAGCAGTACTTC	CASSSTLPGLGIAEQYF
.	TRBJ1-3	.	TRBV10-2	TGCGCCAGCAGTGATGGTCCCACCATATATTTT	CASSDGPTIYF
.	TRBJ1-5	.	TRBV12-3/TRBV12-4	TGTGCCAGCAGTTTAGAGGGCTTTCATCAGCCCCAGCATTTT	CASSLEGFHQPQHF
TRBD2	TRBJ2-2	.	TRBV7-2	TGTGCCAGCGGGAAACTAGCGGGGATTCGGTTTGGGGAGCTGTTTTTT	CASGKLAGIRFGELFF
.	TRBJ1-5	few	TRBV7-8	TGTGCCAGCAGCCCGTTTAGGGGGGGCGGCAATCAGCCCCAGCATTTT	CASSPFRGGGNQPQHF
.	TRBJ1-1	many	TRBV12-3/TRBV12-4	TGTGCCAGCACCCCCGGAGGTGAAGCTTTCTTT	CASTPGGEAFF
.	TRBJ2-3	few	TRBV11-2	TGTGCCAGCAGCCCCGGAGGGTATCGCACAGATACGCAGTATTTT	CASSPGGYRTDTQYF
.	TRBJ2-5	many	TRBV5-6	TGTGCCAGCAGCTTGGTGTGGGCGTCAAGACAAGAGACCCAGTACTTC	CASSLVWASRQETQYF
TRBD2	TRBJ2-5	.	TRBV7-8	TGTGCCAGCAGCCATGGGGGGGGATGGGAGACCCAGTACTTC	CASSHGGGWETQYF
.	TRBJ2-6	.	TRBV7-8	TGTGCCAGCAGCCACCTATCCGGCTCTGGGGCCAACGTCCTGACTTTC	CASSHLSGSGANVLTF
.	TRBJ1-2	few	TRBV20-1	TGCAGTGCCGGGATCCGAGATGGCTACACCTTC	CSAGIRDGYTF
.	TRBJ2-2	.	TRBV5-1	TGCGCCAGCAGCTTGGGGTTTAGCGGGGAGCTGTTTTTT	CASSLGFSGELFF
.	TRBJ2-3	.	TRBV7-9	TGTGCCAGCAGCTTAGCACCGGCAGGGAAGAGCACAGATACGCAGTATTTT	CASSLAPAGKSTDTQYF
.	TRBJ2-3	few	TRBV7-8	TGTGCCAGCAGCTTAATACCTAGCGCTAGCACAGATACGCAGTATTTT	CASSLIPSASTDTQYF
.	TRBJ2-3	few	TRBV6-5	TGTGCCAGCAGTTACTCGAGTGGCCTACCGTCAGATACGCAGTATTTT	CASSYSSGLPSDTQYF
.	TRBJ2-2	many	TRBV3-1	TGTGCCAGCAGCCAAGATCTGGGGATCTCGGGCACCGGGGAGCTGTTTTTT	CASSQDLGISGTGELFF
TRBD1	TRBJ2-6	.	TRBV5-1	TGCGCCAGCAGCTTGGGAAGGACAGGGGGCGCTGGGGCCAACGTCCTGACTTTC	CASSLGRTGGAGANVLTF
.	TRBJ1-3	few	TRBV10-3	TGTGCCATCAGTGAATTACCATCTGGAAACACCATATATTTT	CAISELPSGNTIYF
TRBD1	TRBJ2-3	many	TRBV20-1	TGCAGTGCTAGAGATAGTCAACAGGGGGTCGTAGATACGCAGTATTTT	CSARDSQQGVVDTQYF
TRBD2	TRBJ2-1	many	TRBV29-1	TGCAGCTCAAGACTAGCGGGAGGTAGTGAGCAGTTCTTC	CSSRLAGGSEQFF
.	TRBJ1-6	few	TRBV18	TGTGCCAGCGCCACGGGGCGTGAGTCACCCCTCCACTTT	CASATGRESPLHF
.	TRBJ2-3	few	TRBV29-1	TGCAGCGTGCCAGGAGCGGATACAGATACGCAGTATTTT	CSVPGADTDTQYF
TRBD1	TRBJ2-7	.	TRBV5-1	TGCGCCAGCAGACGAGGGGGCGCGGTACACGAGCAGTACTTC	CASRRGGAVHEQYF
TRBD1	TRBJ2-5	few	TRBV5-6	TGTGCCAGCAGCACCCTACAGGGGACCCAAGAGACCCAGTACTTC	CASSTLQGTQETQYF
.	TRBJ1-5	few	TRBV16	TGTGCCAGCAGCCAATTACATCAGCCCCAGCATTTT	CASSQLHQPQHF
TRBD1	TRBJ1-1	.	TRBV24-1	TGTGCCACCAGTGTATGGGGACAGGTAGATCGGGTGAACACTGAAGCTTTCTTT	CATSVWGQVDRVNTEAFF
.	TRBJ2-2	many	TRBV2	TGTGCCAGCAGTGATTCCGAGGGCGGGGAGCTGTTTTTT	CASSDSEGGELFF
TRBD2	TRBJ2-1	many	TRBV12-3/TRBV12-4	TGTGCCAGCAGTATTCTCTCGGGAGGGCCGGGTGAGCAGTTCTTC	CASSILSGGPGEQFF
TRBD2	TRBJ2-1	.	TRBV10-3	TGTGCCTTCTCGACTAGCGGGAGGGCGGGTGAGCAGTTCTTC	CAFSTSGRAGEQFF
.	TRBJ1-1	many	TRBV20-1	TGCAGTGCTGCGACCGGGACACCCTTCTCTGAAGCTTTCTTT	CSAATGTPFSEAFF